This TCR beta chain was recovered during a study of blood T cell repertoires in COVID-19. Germline trimming cut 4 bases from V and 5 bases from J; bases unmatched to any gene: 1. The length of the CDR3 is 14 residues. Germline CDR1 reads LNHDA; CDR2 reads SQIVND (reference sequence). Generated by immunoSEQ multiplex PCR, the TCRdb table keeps only in-frame clones and is missing some. Of 65,000 to 85,000 clones in the sample, roughly 80% were seen once. The TCR originated in a woman in her sixties or seventies with acute or convalescent COVID-19. The chain couples TRBV19 to TRBJ2-2, with 10 bases matching TRBD1. Sequenced material: peripheral blood. CDR3 nucleotides: TGTGCCAGTAGTAGACAGGGGGCTACCGGGGAGCTGTTTTTT. Protein sequence: CASSRQGATGELFF.